Detailed here is one T cell receptor (beta chain). The antigen remains undetermined. MiXCR, run by TCRdb on the RACE reads, gives a single entry per CDR3 protein. The profile shows 84,000 or so distinct CDR3 sequences, about a tenth of them singletons. Trimming removed 5 bases at V and 8 bases at J, with 7 bases between. The CDR3 runs 11 residues. This record comes from a study of human T cells and chemical hapten exposure. Study-wide background: Application of 0.01% DPC to the upper back was done by patch test, with a reading at 6 days. Chiefly women, the patients showed alopecia areata, totalis or universalis.

Study-level findings and limits: Healthy people's immune response may differ from that of the donors, who had alopecia. Expanded TCRs made up significantly more big CDR3 similarity clusters than controls did.

Sample time point: patch test 2, 6 weeks after DPC sensitization. Treatment indicated: therapeutic diphenylcyclopropenone sensitization with weekly scalp DPC. V gene TRBV12-3 or TRBV12-4 combines with J gene TRBJ2-1, with D unclear. This clonotype was obtained from a woman in her thirties with alopecia areata. Some clones in this sample may be carry-over from other donors' samples. Material: whole blood, obtained in connection with sensitization to the hapten diphenylcyclopropenone (DPC). DNA for the CDR3: TGTGCCAGCAGTCCTCGGGATGAGCAGTTCTTC. Translating it yields CASSPRDEQFF.